Shown below are 29 T cell receptor beta chains from a single sample sequenced in a study of T cell repertoires in cytomegalovirus infection. TCRdb itself ran the reads through MiXCR, one entry per CDR3 protein. Of 150,000 to 200,000 distinct CDR3 sequences in the sample, roughly a fifth were seen once. The sample comprised PBMCs. The receptors stem from a human donor in good health (CMV status not recorded). Some clones in this sample may be carry-over from other donors' samples.

The CDR3 DNA sequence: TGTGCCAGCAGCCAAGATTCGCGGCTCGGGTACTTC. It encodes CASSQDSRLGYF. The chain has TRBV14 and TRBJ2-7, with D unclear. Trimming left V 0 bases short and J 12 bases short, with 12 bases between. Germline V gives CDR1 SGHDN, CDR2 FVKESK. This CDR3 has 12 amino acids.

The J gene is TRBJ2-1, the V gene TRBV5-6, with 11 bases lining up with TRBD2. Per the germline V gene, CDR1 is SGHDT and CDR2 is YYEEEE. V gave up 3 bases and J gave up 8 bases; unmatched junction bases: 10. This CDR3 region has 16 residues. The CDR3 nucleotides are TGTGCCAGCAGCTCGGAGACTAGCGGGAATAGGGATGAGCAGTTCTTC. As protein: CASSSETSGNRDEQFF.

There are many counts of this clonotype. The chain has TRBV7-2 and TRBJ1-2; no clear D. V was trimmed by 0 bases and J by 4 bases, leaving 12 bases between them. This CDR3 is built from 15 residues. CDR1 is SGHTA and CDR2 is FQGNSA in the germline V gene. As DNA, the CDR3 is TGTGCCAGCAGCTTAGCGCTGACCAGGAGCTATGGCTACACCTTC. Its protein product is CASSLALTRSYGYTF.

The rearrangement uses TRBV12-5 and TRBJ1-5; a weak D match, TRBD1 (5 bases). Germline assignment: CDR1 LGHNT and CDR2 FRNRAP. This CDR3 spans 15 amino acids. V lost 1 base and J lost 0, with 7 bases in between. CDR3 coding DNA: TGTGCTAGTGGTTTGGGGACATATAGCAATCAGCCCCAGCATTTT. Translated, it gives CASGLGTYSNQPQHF.

This clonotype was picked up a small number of times. CDR3 nucleotides: TGTGCCAGCAAAAAGGCGGGGGTCACAGATACGCAGTATTTT. This codes for CASKKAGVTDTQYF. The J gene is TRBJ2-3, the V gene TRBV7-6, with 7 bases identical to TRBD2. CDR3 size: 14 residues. Germline lookup yields CDR1 SGHVS and CDR2 FNYEAQ. J gave up 2 bases and V 7 bases, and 6 bases lay outside the gene matches.

This chain connects TRBV5-1 to TRBJ1-1; no definite D call. Trimming shortened V by 0 bases and J by 0 bases, and 6 bases separated the two germline ends. CDR1 SGHRS and CDR2 YFSETQ come from the germline V gene. CDR3 size: 14 residues. The CDR3 DNA sequence: TGCGCCAGCAGCTTGGCCAGCATGAACACTGAAGCTTTCTTT. Translated: CASSLASMNTEAFF.

This clonotype showed up just a few times. The chain is built from TRBV6-6 and TRBJ2-1; TRBD1 matches at 10 bases. The germline V gene has CDR1 MNHNY and CDR2 SVGAGI (reference sequence). J was trimmed by 6 bases and V by 5 bases; bases with no gene match: 10. The CDR3 runs 16 residues. CDR3 DNA sequence: TGTGCCAGCAGTAATCTACCGGGACAGGGGACCAATGAGCAGTTCTTC. This encodes CASSNLPGQGTNEQFF.

This clonotype was seen more than once but under ten times. The chain carries TRBV19 and TRBJ1-1; 10 bases are shared with TRBD1. This CDR3 comprises 16 residues. V was pared by 7 bases and J by 4 bases, with 12 bases of the junction left unmatched. Germline V gives CDR1 LNHDA, CDR2 SQIVND (reference sequence). CDR3 in DNA: TGTGCCAGTAACGGGGGGACAGGGGCTAGTATCACTGAAGCTTTCTTT. Protein product: CASNGGTGASITEAFF.

This clonotype was seen once. This chain links TRBV5-1 with TRBJ1-2, with 7 bases aligning to TRBD1. Germline assignment: CDR1 SGHRS and CDR2 YFSETQ. The CDR3 runs 15 residues. Trimming removed 0 bases from V and 4 bases from J; junction bases left unmatched: 6. As DNA, the CDR3 is TGCGCCAGCAGCTTGGAAGGGGGCTCAACCTATGGCTACACCTTC. Residues: CASSLEGGSTYGYTF.

This clonotype has more than one count but fewer than ten. The chain joins TRBV7-6 to TRBJ1-1; D gene unclear. This CDR3 is built from 11 residues. V gave up 5 bases and J gave up 2 bases, with 3 bases separating them. Germline CDR1 reads SGHVS; CDR2 reads FNYEAQ. CDR3: CASSDNTEAFF. As DNA, the CDR3 is TGTGCCAGCAGCGATAACACTGAAGCTTTCTTT.

The chain has TRBV20-1 and TRBJ1-1; D is unresolved. The ends were cut back, 3 bases at V and 4 bases at J, with 12 bases in the middle. Germline assignment: CDR1 DFQATT and CDR2 SNEGSKA (reference sequence). The CDR3 runs to 13 residues. Written as DNA, the CDR3 is TGCAGTGCTAGTAGTAACGTGGTCACTGAAGCTTTCTTT. The encoded protein is CSASSNVVTEAFF.

As to this clonotype: A much bigger clone sits one base away, suggesting this may be a read error. This sequence joins TRBV7-2 and TRBJ1-4, with 8 bases aligning to TRBD1. CDR1 and CDR2 from the germline V gene are SGHTA and FQGNSA. The CDR3 covers 15 residues. Trimming took 5 bases from V and 8 from J; bases not matched to a gene: 10. CDR3 coding DNA: TGTGCCAGCAGCGGAAGCAGGGGGCCGAGGGAAAAACTGTTTTTT. It specifies CASSGSRGPREKLFF.

This clonotype was seen more than once but under ten times. V and J are TRBV6-1 and TRBJ2-5; the D is unclear. Trimming pared 4 bases from V and 1 base from J, leaving 1 base between. The CDR3 runs to 11 residues. The germline V gene encodes CDR1 MNHNS and CDR2 SASEGT. CDR3 sequence (DNA): TGTGCCAGCAGTGCCCAAGAGACCCAGTACTTC. Its translation is CASSAQETQYF.

J is TRBJ2-7 and V is TRBV6-2 or TRBV6-3; no definite D call. Trimming took 6 bases from V and 2 from J, leaving 8 bases between them. The germline gives CDR1 MNHEY, CDR2 SVGEGT. CDR3 size: 12 residues. The CDR3 nucleotides read TGTGCCAGCAGCCACCCCCCCTACGAGCAGTACTTC. It encodes CASSHPPYEQYF.

The rearrangement joins TRBV2 to TRBJ1-2; D remains ambiguous. Trimming left V 2 bases short and J 4 bases short, with 14 bases between. The CDR3 consists of 15 residues. Germline CDR1 SNHLY, CDR2 FYNNEI. CDR3 loop: CASSEIGPGGYGYTF. CDR3 sequence (DNA): TGTGCCAGCAGTGAAATAGGTCCAGGAGGCTATGGCTACACCTTC.

Only a few counts were recorded for this clonotype. CDR3 protein: CASSSAIRRTLKETQYF. CDR3 DNA: TGTGCCAGCAGCTCGGCCATCAGACGGACTCTGAAAGAGACCCAGTACTTC. J is TRBJ2-5 and V is TRBV7-4; the D gene is possibly TRBD2 (5 bases). Looked up from germline, CDR1 is SGHVT and CDR2 is SQSDAQ. This CDR3 comprises 17 residues. Deletions cut 4 bases from V and 3 bases from J, with 21 bases between. Full variable domain (outside the CDR3, taken from reference TRBV7-4 and TRBJ2-5): GAGVSQSPRYKVAKRGRDVALRCDSISGHVTLYWYRQTLGQGSEVLTYSQSDAQRDKSGRPSGRFSAERPERSVSTLKIQRTEQGDSAVYLCASSSAIRRTLKETQYFGPGTRLLVL.

In this sample, this clonotype turned up many times. DNA of the CDR3: TGTGCCAGCAGCCTGCGGACTAGAGGGGAGACCCAGTACTTC. Its translation: CASSLRTRGETQYF. V gene TRBV7-6 combines with J gene TRBJ2-5; TRBD2 matches at 7 bases. V dropped 5 bases and J dropped 5; count of bases not matched to a gene: 8. From germline, CDR1 is SGHVS and CDR2 FNYEAQ. The CDR3 loop spans 14 amino acids. The entire variable domain, with the rest obtained from reference TRBV7-6 and TRBJ2-5, is as follows: GAGVSQSPRYKVTKRGQDVALRCDPISGHVSLYWYRQALGQGPEFLTYFNYEAQQDKSGLPNDRFSAERPEGSISTLTIQRTEQRDSAMYRCASSLRTRGETQYFGPGTRLLVL.

This clonotype has just a few counts. The V gene is TRBV27, the J gene TRBJ2-7; 14 bases match TRBD2. Germline lookup yields CDR1 MNHEY and CDR2 SMNVEV (reference sequence). Trimming took 5 bases from V and 6 from J; bases not matched to a gene: 9. The CDR3 sequence is 16 residues long. DNA for the CDR3: TGTGCCAGCAGTCTCTCGGGACTAGCGGGAGCCCGCGAGCAGTACTTC. This translates into CASSLSGLAGAREQYF.

This clonotype occurred many times. The CDR3 DNA follows: TGTGCCAGCAGCTTAGGGGGGGCTAGCGGGGCTTCCTACGAGCAGTACTTC. Its translation: CASSLGGASGASYEQYF. V gene TRBV7-2 combines with J gene TRBJ2-7, with TRBD2 matching over 9 bases. Germline trimming cut 1 base from V and 1 base from J; bases unmatched to any gene: 8. Germline assignment: CDR1 SGHTA and CDR2 FQGNSA. The CDR3 extends over 17 amino acids.

V gene TRBV7-9 combines with J gene TRBJ1-4; 8 positions match TRBD1. The CDR3 runs to 16 residues. Per the germline V gene, CDR1 is SEHNR and CDR2 is FQNEAQ (reference sequence). V lost 5 bases and J lost 4; bases outside the gene matches: 9. CDR3 DNA sequence: TGTGCCAGCAGCAACAGGGGGAGCGGAGTTAATGAAAAACTGTTTTTT. It translates to CASSNRGSGVNEKLFF.

The chain is built from TRBV6-6 and TRBJ2-3; no reliable D call. V dropped 7 bases and J dropped 3 bases, with 11 bases sitting between them. This CDR3 contains 13 residues. Per germline, CDR1 MNHNY and CDR2 SVGAGI (reference sequence). CDR3 region: CASTLRVTDTQYF. The CDR3 coding sequence is TGTGCCAGCACCCTTAGGGTTACAGATACGCAGTATTTT.

This clonotype was observed a few times. V gene TRBV7-6 combines with J gene TRBJ1-1, with unresolved D. This CDR3 spans 13 amino acids. Trimming cost V 6 bases and J 1 base, with 9 bases left between them. CDR1 and CDR2 from the germline V gene are SGHVS and FNYEAQ. The DNA for the CDR3 is TGTGCCAGCAGTTATACAGCGAACACTGAAGCTTTCTTT. This encodes CASSYTANTEAFF.

This clonotype was observed a handful of times. The chain uses TRBV20-1 and TRBJ1-6; unclear D gene. Germline lookup yields CDR1 DFQATT and CDR2 SNEGSKA (reference sequence). V lost 2 bases and J lost 0, with 8 bases in between. The CDR3 is 15 residues long. The CDR3 spells CSARSTSSYNSPLHF. DNA for the CDR3: TGCAGTGCTAGATCGACCAGCTCCTATAATTCACCCCTCCACTTT.

A note on this clonotype: A much larger clonotype is one base distant, so this may be a read error. The chain is built from TRBV11-2 and TRBJ2-7; D gene unclear. V was pared by 5 bases and J by 6 bases, with 17 bases between. Germline lookup yields CDR1 SGHAT and CDR2 FQNNGV. The length of the CDR3 is 14 residues. Written as DNA, the CDR3 is TGTGCCAGCAGCCCCCGAGCGAGAGTAACCGAGCAGTACTTC. Its translation is CASSPRARVTEQYF.

This clonotype appeared many times. The CDR3 coding sequence is TGTGCCAGCAGCCTCCGACCTGTTCGCACAGATACGCAGTATTTT. Encoded protein: CASSLRPVRTDTQYF. This rearrangement joins TRBV7-2 to TRBJ2-3, with D hard to call. Trimming took off 5 bases at V and 1 base at J, with 13 bases between the two ends. CDR3 length: 15 residues. The germline V gene encodes CDR1 SGHTA and CDR2 FQGNSA. Full variable domain (outside the CDR3, taken from reference TRBV7-2 and TRBJ2-3): GAGVSQSPSNKVTEKGKDVELRCDPISGHTALYWYRQSLGQGLEFLIYFQGNSAPDKSGLPSDRFSAERTGGSVSTLTIQRTQQEDSAVYLCASSLRPVRTDTQYFGPGTRLTVL.

V is TRBV12-3 or TRBV12-4 and J is TRBJ1-2; 9 bases are shared with TRBD1. This CDR3 contains 14 residues. The V segment lost 5 bases and the J segment 4 bases; nucleotides outside the gene matches: 5. The CDR3, as DNA: TGTGCCAGCAGTCCGACAGGGGGAAGCTATGGCTACACCTTC. As protein: CASSPTGGSYGYTF.

Concerning this clonotype: One base away lies a much larger clone, so this may be a sequencing read error. The genes are TRBV7-2 and TRBJ1-5, with TRBD1 matching over 9 bases. From germline, CDR1 is SGHTA and CDR2 FQGNSA. The CDR3 runs 17 residues. In DNA form, the CDR3 reads TGTGCCAACAGCCCGGGGGGGGCACAGGGGGCTAATCAGCCCCAGCATTTT. As protein: CANSPGGAQGANQPQHF. The full variable domain, completed using reference TRBV7-2 and TRBJ1-5, is GAGVSQSPSNKVTEKGKDVELRCDPISGHTALYWYRQSLGQGLEFLIYFQGNSAPDKSGLPSDRFSAERTGGSVSTLTIQRTQQEDSAVYLCANSPGGAQGANQPQHFGDGTRLSIL.

The table lists this clonotype with a few counts. V and J are TRBV14 and TRBJ2-2; no clear D. The CDR3 has 14 amino acids. The germline gives CDR1 SGHDN, CDR2 FVKESK. V lost 0 bases and J lost 6, with 8 bases in between. CDR3 nucleotides: TGTGCCAGCAGCCAAGATGGCGGCCCCGGGGAGCTGTTTTTT. Protein: CASSQDGGPGELFF.

This chain connects TRBV7-9 to TRBJ2-7, with 10 bases matching TRBD2. CDR1 SEHNR and CDR2 FQNEAQ come from the germline V gene (reference sequence). The CDR3 covers 13 residues. Losses at the gene ends were 7 bases for V and 2 bases for J; bases not matched to a gene: 2. The CDR3 DNA follows: TGTGCCAGCAAGCTAGCGGGAGCCTACGAGCAGTACTTC. Amino acid sequence: CASKLAGAYEQYF.